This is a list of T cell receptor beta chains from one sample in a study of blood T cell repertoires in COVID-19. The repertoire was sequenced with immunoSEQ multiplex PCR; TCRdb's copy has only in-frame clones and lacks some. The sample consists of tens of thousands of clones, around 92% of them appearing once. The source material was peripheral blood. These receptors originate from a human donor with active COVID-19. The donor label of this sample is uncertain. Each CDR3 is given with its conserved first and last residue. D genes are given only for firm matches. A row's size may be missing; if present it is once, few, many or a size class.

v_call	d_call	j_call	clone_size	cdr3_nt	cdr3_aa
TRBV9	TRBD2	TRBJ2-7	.	TGTGCCAGCAGCCCAGGACTAGCGGGAGGGTACGAGCAGTACTTC	CASSPGLAGGYEQYF
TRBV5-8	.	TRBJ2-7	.	TGTGCCAGCAGCTTGGGTTGGGGGGACGAGCAGTACTTC	CASSLGWGDEQYF
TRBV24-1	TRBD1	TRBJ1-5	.	TGTGCCACCAGCGAAGGACAGGGGGGACTACTTAGCAATCAGCCCCAGCATTTT	CATSEGQGGLLSNQPQHF
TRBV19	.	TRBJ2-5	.	TGTGCCAGTAGTAGTAGAGAGACCCAGTACTTC	CASSSRETQYF
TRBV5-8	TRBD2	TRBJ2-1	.	TGTGCCAGCAGCTGGGGACTAGCGGTCTACAATGAGCAGTTCTTC	CASSWGLAVYNEQFF
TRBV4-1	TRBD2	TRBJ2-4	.	TGCGCCAGCAGCCAGGAAACTAGCGGGAAGAGACACATTCAGTACTTC	CASSQETSGKRHIQYF
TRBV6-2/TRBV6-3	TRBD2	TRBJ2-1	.	TGTGCCAGCAGTTCCAGCCGGACTAGCGGCAATGAGCAGTTCTTC	CASSSSRTSGNEQFF
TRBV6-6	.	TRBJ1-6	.	TGTGCCAGCAGCTCCGTGAGGGTCCCCGATTCACCCCTCCACTTT	CASSSVRVPDSPLHF
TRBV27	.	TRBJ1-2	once	TGTGCCAGCAACCACCAAACAGGCCTCGATCTTTGTGGCTACACCTTC	CASNHQTGLDLCGYTF
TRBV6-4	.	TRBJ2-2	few	TGTGCCAGCAGTGAAACGGGGGGCGCCGCCGGGGAGCTGTTTTTT	CASSETGGAAGELFF
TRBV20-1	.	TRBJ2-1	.	TGCAGTGCAGATGGGCTAAATGAGCAGTTCTTC	CSADGLNEQFF
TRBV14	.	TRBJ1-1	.	TGTGCCAGCAGCTTACAGGACAGCTTCTCGAACACTGAAGCTTTCTTT	CASSLQDSFSNTEAFF
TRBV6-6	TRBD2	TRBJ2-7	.	TGTGCCACCTCCTATGGTAGCGGGATCACCTACGAGCAGTACTTC	CATSYGSGITYEQYF
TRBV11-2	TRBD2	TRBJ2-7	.	TGTGCCAGCAGCTTAGTGAGGGGCGGGAGGAGTAACTACGAGCAGTACTTC	CASSLVRGGRSNYEQYF
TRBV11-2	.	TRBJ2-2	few	TGTGCCAGCAGAGACCCTCGAGGCGGGGAGCTGTTTTTT	CASRDPRGGELFF
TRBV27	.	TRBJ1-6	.	TGTGCCAGCAGTCCAGATCAGGTTTATTCACCCCTCCACTTT	CASSPDQVYSPLHF
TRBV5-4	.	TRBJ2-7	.	TGTGCCAGCAGCCCTGGGGGGGGCTGGAGCTCCTACGAGCAGTACTTC	CASSPGGGWSSYEQYF
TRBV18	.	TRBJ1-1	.	TGTGCCAGCTCACCACAACAGGTGAACACTGAAGCTTTCTTT	CASSPQQVNTEAFF
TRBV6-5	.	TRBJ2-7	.	TGTGCCAGCAGTTACCAAGGGGCCCCCAACGAGCAGTACTTC	CASSYQGAPNEQYF
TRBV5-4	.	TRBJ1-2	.	TGTGCCAGCAGCCCGCAGGGACAAATACCTAACTATGGCTACACCTTC	CASSPQGQIPNYGYTF
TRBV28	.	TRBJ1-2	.	TGTGCCACCCTGGAGAGGATTTATGGCTACACCTTC	CATLERIYGYTF
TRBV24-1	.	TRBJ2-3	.	TGTGCCACCAGTGATCCCCTCATAGCGGCACGCACAGATACGCAGTATTTT	CATSDPLIAARTDTQYF
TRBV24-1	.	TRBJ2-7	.	TGTGCCACCAGTGATGCGTCAGTACAGGCTGCGCAGTACTTC	CATSDASVQAAQYF
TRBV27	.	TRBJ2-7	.	TGTGCCAGCTCTAGGAACCGGGACACTCCCTACGAGCAGTACTTC	CASSRNRDTPYEQYF
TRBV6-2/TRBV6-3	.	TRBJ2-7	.	TGTGCCAGCAGTTCGGGTCGCGAGCAGTACTTC	CASSSGREQYF
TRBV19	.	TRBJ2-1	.	TGTGCCAGTAGTAAGAACAGGGTGGGAAATGAGCAGTTCTTC	CASSKNRVGNEQFF
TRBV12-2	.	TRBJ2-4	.	TGTGCAAGTCGCCATAGGACAGGGGCGGCCAAAAACATTCAGTACTTC	CASRHRTGAAKNIQYF
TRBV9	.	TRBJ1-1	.	TGTGCCAGCAGCGTAGGTAACAGAGATGAAGCTTTCTTT	CASSVGNRDEAFF
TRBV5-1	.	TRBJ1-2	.	TGCGCCAGCAGCAACGGCGACAGGAACTATGGCTACACCTTC	CASSNGDRNYGYTF
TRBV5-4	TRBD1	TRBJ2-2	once	TGTGCCAGCAGCCCCGACAGGGGGGCGATTAGAGGGGAGCTGTTTTTT	CASSPDRGAIRGELFF
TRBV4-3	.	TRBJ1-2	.	TGCGCCAGCAGCCAACAGGGGTATGGCTACACCTTC	CASSQQGYGYTF